The 26 T cell receptor beta chains in this list originate from one sample, sequenced in a study of blood T cell repertoires in COVID-19. The table came from immunoSEQ multiplex PCR; TCRdb's copy has only in-frame clones and leaves some out. The table shows 50,000 to 85,000 clones, with around 82% occurring only once. Material for sequencing was peripheral blood. These receptors were obtained from a man aged 55 to 70 with acute or convalescent COVID-19.

The V gene is TRBV11-2, the J gene TRBJ2-1, with 7 positions matching TRBD2. The CDR3 has 15 amino acids. V gave up 3 bases and J gave up 1 base; unmatched junction bases: 3. The V gene's germline CDR1 is SGHAT and CDR2 FQNNGV. CDR3 DNA sequence: TGTGCCAGCAGCTTCGGGACTACATCCTACAATGAGCAGTTCTTC. This gives the protein CASSFGTTSYNEQFF.

The rearrangement links TRBV5-1 to TRBJ2-3; 10 bases fit TRBD2. The CDR3 has 17 amino acids. Germline V gene lookup returns CDR1 SGHRS and CDR2 YFSETQ. The V gene end was trimmed by 0 bases and the J gene end by 4 bases; junction bases not matched to a gene: 8. CDR3 in amino acids: CASSLARSGGAPDTQYF. The CDR3 region has the DNA TGCGCCAGCAGCTTGGCTAGGAGCGGGGGGGCTCCAGATACGCAGTATTTT.

This clone was seen a handful of times. The genes are TRBV6-1 and TRBJ1-1; TRBD1 matches 7 bases. The CDR3 length is 18 residues. CDR1 and CDR2 from the germline V gene are MNHNS and SASEGT. The J segment lost 3 bases and the V segment lost 4 bases, leaving 17 bases of the junction unmatched. The chain's CDR3 is CASSADYGRRRGHTEAFF. The CDR3, as DNA: TGTGCCAGCAGTGCCGACTACGGACGTCGGAGGGGGCACACTGAAGCTTTCTTT.

The J gene is TRBJ1-5, the V gene TRBV2, with D unclear. Trimming took off 3 bases at V and 11 bases at J, with 8 bases between the two ends. Germline CDR1 SNHLY, CDR2 FYNNEI. CDR3 size: 11 residues. The CDR3 is CASSDTGSQHF. Written as DNA, the CDR3 is TGTGCCAGCAGTGACACGGGTTCCCAGCATTTT.

The CDR3 loop reads CASSLDRQGNYGYTF. CDR3 in DNA: TGTGCCAGCAGCTTGGATCGGCAGGGCAACTATGGCTACACCTTC. The chain uses TRBV5-4 and TRBJ1-2; D is possibly TRBD1 (5 bases). Germline lookup yields CDR1 SGHNT and CDR2 YYREEE (reference sequence). The CDR3 runs 15 residues. Between the trimmed V and J ends, which lost 0 bases and 2 bases, there was a span of 11 bases.

This clone was seen just once. The chain links TRBV12-3 or TRBV12-4 to TRBJ2-1, with 9 positions matching TRBD2. With V trimmed by 6 bases and J by 9 bases, 6 bases remained unmatched. The CDR3 has 13 amino acids. The CDR3 here is CASSASGASEQFF. The CDR3 DNA sequence: TGTGCCAGCAGCGCTAGCGGGGCCTCTGAGCAGTTCTTC.

This clone was observed a handful of times. This chain connects TRBV2 to TRBJ1-2; D is ambiguous. Trimming removed 6 bases at V and 4 bases at J, with 18 bases between. This CDR3 contains 15 residues. Germline V gives CDR1 SNHLY, CDR2 FYNNEI. CDR3 amino acids: CASRPEGSSTYGYTF. CDR3 DNA sequence: TGTGCCAGCAGGCCTGAGGGATCCTCGACCTATGGCTACACCTTC.

This clone has a handful of counts. The J gene is TRBJ1-1, the V gene TRBV6-4; D perhaps matches TRBD1 (5 bases). CDR1 and CDR2 (germline): MRHNA, SNTAGT. This CDR3 spans 13 amino acids. V lost 5 bases and J 1 base, leaving 8 bases between the germline ends. This CDR3 is CASSFRANTEAFF. As DNA, the CDR3 is TGTGCCAGCAGTTTCAGGGCGAACACTGAAGCTTTCTTT.

The chain combines TRBV27 with TRBJ1-3; D perhaps matches TRBD1 (6 bases). The CDR3 sequence is 16 residues long. Germline V CDR1 and CDR2: MNHEY, SMNVEV (reference sequence). With 5 bases removed from V and 0 bases from J, the gap between germline ends came to 14 bases. The CDR3 loop is CASSPDRPDSGNTIYF. In nucleotides, the CDR3 is TGTGCCAGCAGTCCAGACAGGCCCGACTCTGGAAACACCATATATTTT.

The gene calls are TRBV6-2 or TRBV6-3 and TRBJ1-5; the D is unclear. The CDR3 spans 13 residues. V dropped 6 bases and J dropped 1 base, with 7 bases sitting between them. In germline, CDR1 is MNHEY, CDR2 SVGEGT. The DNA for the CDR3 is TGTGCCAGCAGCGCACAGAGCAATCAGCCCCAGCATTTT. It codes for CASSAQSNQPQHF.

The chain combines TRBV30 with TRBJ2-4; 8 bases match TRBD2. J was trimmed by 6 bases and V by 3 bases; bases with no gene match: 4. The CDR3 has 13 residues. Germline V gives CDR1 GTSNPN, CDR2 SVGIG (reference sequence). DNA for the CDR3: TGTGCCTGGAGAATGGCGGGGGGAAACATTCAGTACTTC. Translation: CAWRMAGGNIQYF.

The V call is TRBV18, the J call TRBJ1-2; unclear D gene. Germline V lookup: CDR1 KGHSH, CDR2 LQKENI. The CDR3 runs 14 residues. The V end lost 3 bases, the J end lost 7 bases, and 15 bases lay between the germline ends. Written as DNA, the CDR3 is TGTGCCAGCTCACCGGAGGCGACCATGGGTGGCTACACCTTC. The encoded protein is CASSPEATMGGYTF. Full variable domain (remainder filled in from reference TRBV18 and TRBJ1-2): NAGVMQNPRHLVRRRGQEARLRCSPMKGHSHVYWYRQLPEEGLKFMVYLQKENIIDESGMPKERFSAEFPKEGPSILRIQQVVRGDSAAYFCASSPEATMGGYTFGSGTRLTVV.

The V and J genes are TRBV7-6 and TRBJ2-7, with TRBD1 as a possible D gene (6 bases). This CDR3 region has 14 residues. Looked up from germline, CDR1 is SGHVS and CDR2 is FNYEAQ. The V gene lost 1 base and the J gene lost 2 bases, with 9 bases spanning the gap. The CDR3 loop is CASSLGTVPYEQYV. The CDR3 DNA reads as TGTGCCAGCAGCTTAGGGACAGTCCCCTACGAGCAGTACGTC.

The chain joins TRBV5-6 to TRBJ1-2; 8 bases line up with TRBD1. CDR3 length: 13 amino acids. Germline loops: CDR1 SGHDT, CDR2 YYEEEE. V lost 3 bases and J lost 5; bases outside the gene matches: 3. The CDR3 DNA is TGTGCCAGCAGCTCGGGACAGGAGTATGGCTACACCTTC. It is translated as CASSSGQEYGYTF. Full variable domain (rest looked up from reference TRBV5-6 and TRBJ1-2): DAGVTQSPTHLIKTRGQQVTLRCSPKSGHDTVSWYQQALGQGPQFIFQYYEEEERQRGNFPDRFSGHQFPNYSSELNVNALLLGDSALYLCASSSGQEYGYTFGSGTRLTVV.

This clone was seen only once. The V gene is TRBV7-8, the J gene TRBJ1-1; D gene ambiguous. V lost 4 bases to trimming and J lost 1 base, with 7 bases between them. Per germline, CDR1 SGHVS and CDR2 FQNEAQ. The CDR3 runs to 13 residues. In DNA form, the CDR3 reads TGTGCCAGCAGCTCCGACACGAACACTGAAGCTTTCTTT. This translates into CASSSDTNTEAFF.

The V gene is TRBV18, the J gene TRBJ2-5; perhaps TRBD2 as D (6 bases). V dropped 2 bases and J dropped 1 base, with 8 bases sitting between them. The CDR3 sequence is 14 residues long. Germline CDR1 and CDR2: KGHSH and LQKENI. This CDR3 is CASSPTAGQETQYF. CDR3 sequence (DNA): TGTGCCAGCTCACCAACAGCGGGCCAAGAGACCCAGTACTTC.

The V call is TRBV6-1, the J call TRBJ1-1; 10 bases match TRBD1. Germline values: CDR1 MNHNS, CDR2 SASEGT. This CDR3 contains 15 residues. J lost 4 bases, V lost 3 bases, and 5 bases had no gene match. CDR3 sequence (DNA): TGTGCCAGCAGTGAGACAGGGGGCGGGGGCACTGAAGCTTTCTTT. This gives the protein CASSETGGGGTEAFF.

This clone was seen ten or more times. The CDR3 DNA sequence: TGTGCCAGTAACTCCCAGGGTGGAACTTCACCCCTCCACTTT. As protein: CASNSQGGTSPLHF. The chain joins TRBV19 to TRBJ1-6; weak D call: TRBD1 (5 bases). Per the germline V gene, CDR1 is LNHDA and CDR2 is SQIVND (reference sequence). Trimming stripped 7 bases from V and 9 bases from J, with 16 bases between. The CDR3 extends over 14 amino acids.

J is TRBJ2-1 and V is TRBV2; 14 bases are a match to TRBD2. Germline V gene data show CDR1 as SNHLY and CDR2 as FYNNEI. The CDR3 loop spans 16 amino acids. V trimming: 6 bases; J trimming: 5 bases; junction bases outside the gene matches: 6. The chain's CDR3 is CASRGRLAGGNNEQFF. DNA for the CDR3: TGTGCCAGCAGAGGGAGACTAGCGGGGGGGAACAATGAGCAGTTCTTC.

The chain joins TRBV28 to TRBJ1-4, with TRBD1 matching 7 bases. The CDR3 spans 16 residues. From germline, CDR1 is MDHEN and CDR2 SYDVKM. V gave up 3 bases and J gave up 8 bases; unmatched junction bases: 12. The CDR3 DNA is TGTGCCAGCAGTTTTTATTCAGGGGGTCTAGGGGAAAAACTGTTTTTT. It codes for CASSFYSGGLGEKLFF.

The chain recombines TRBV5-4 with TRBJ1-4, with TRBD1 as a possible D gene (6 bases). In germline, CDR1 is SGHNT, CDR2 YYREEE (reference sequence). Trimming left V 5 bases short and J 7 bases short, with 12 bases between. The CDR3 contains 13 residues. The CDR3 protein is CASSSGTFEKLFF. The CDR3 coding sequence is TGTGCCAGCAGTAGCGGGACATTTGAAAAACTGTTTTTT.

The chain employs TRBV12-3 or TRBV12-4 and TRBJ2-2, with D unclear. V lost 5 bases, J lost 7 bases, and 11 bases lay in between. The length of the CDR3 is 13 residues. The CDR3 sequence is CASSPEVVGELFF. CDR3 DNA sequence: TGTGCCAGCAGTCCCGAGGTAGTCGGGGAGCTGTTTTTT.

This clone was found a few times. V gene TRBV20-1 combines with J gene TRBJ1-2; 8 bases are a match to TRBD1. The V gene end was trimmed by 4 bases and the J gene end by 8 bases; junction bases not matched to a gene: 3. The CDR3 loop spans 11 amino acids. CDR1 and CDR2 (germline): DFQATT, SNEGSKA (reference sequence). CDR3 bases: TGCAGTGCTATCAGGGGGCTCGGCTACACCTTC. Translation: CSAIRGLGYTF.

For the CDR3, the DNA is TGTGCCAGTAGTATGCGTCAGCGAAATAGCAATCAGCCCCAGCATTTT. Protein sequence: CASSMRQRNSNQPQHF. The chain joins TRBV19 to TRBJ1-5, with no clear D. V gave up 3 bases and J gave up 0 bases, with 12 bases separating them. Germline V CDR1 and CDR2: LNHDA, SQIVND (reference sequence). The length of the CDR3 is 16 residues.

This clone was found once. Written as DNA, the CDR3 is TGTGCCAGCAGCCCCGGGGAACGAGAGACCCAGTACTTC. Translating it yields CASSPGERETQYF. The chain links TRBV6-4 to TRBJ2-5; D may be TRBD2 (5 bases). Deletions cut 6 bases from V and 4 bases from J, with 12 bases between. Germline loops: CDR1 MRHNA, CDR2 SNTAGT. The CDR3 sequence is 13 residues long.

The rearrangement uses TRBV7-9 and TRBJ1-1; no definite D call. The CDR3 totals 13 residues. The V end lost 6 bases, the J end lost 1 base, and 9 bases lay between the germline ends. Germline CDR1 SEHNR, CDR2 FQNEAQ (reference sequence). The CDR3 coding sequence is TGTGCCAGCAGGCTAGCTGGGAACACTGAAGCTTTCTTT. Protein: CASRLAGNTEAFF.